This T cell receptor (beta chain) derives from a study of blood T cells in healthy people across ages. Sample-barcoded 5' priming and a J-beta primer mix drove a second PCR of about 7 to 11 cycles. With 12 random nucleotides, a template-switch adaptor tagged each individual cDNA molecule. TCRdb analysed the 5' RACE reads with MiXCR anew, one entry per CDR3 protein. Here the sample spans 590,000 or so distinct CDR3 sequences, approximately 30% being singletons. General study results and limits: CMV infection status of these donors was not known. Roughly linear age-related decline in beta diversity appeared, significant by age around 36.

This clonotype was counted between two and nine times. Its antigen is not identified. The junction had 5 bases not matched to a gene; V was cut back by 2 bases and J by 6 bases. The CDR3 has 14 amino acids. The germline V gene has CDR1 DFQATT and CDR2 SNEGSKA (reference sequence). With each sample, at least 6 micrograms of total RNA were extracted. This chain links TRBV20-1 with TRBJ2-1; 9 bases agree with TRBD2. This TCR was sampled from an elderly woman in good health. The source material was blood. The CDR3 DNA reads TGCAGTGCTAGACCCGGGACTAGCACCAATGAGCAGTTCTTC. This translates into CSARPGTSTNEQFF.